These 10 T cell receptor beta chains originate from one sample sequenced in a study of T-cell memory formation after mild COVID-19. TCRdb itself ran the 5' RACE reads through MiXCR, one entry per CDR3 protein. The sample shows roughly 28,000 distinct CDR3 sequences, 10% to 15% of them seen only once. Sequencing was carried out using PBMCs or a T cell subset sorted from them (not recorded which). The origin of the receptors is an adult woman who had mild COVID-19 (a few samples of this study predate the infection). Cell type and time point are not known.

This clonotype has ten or more counts. This chain links TRBV3-1 with TRBJ1-6; 8 nucleotides match TRBD1. Losses at the gene ends were 2 bases for V and 5 bases for J; bases not matched to a gene: 5. The CDR3 spans 16 residues. The germline V gene encodes CDR1 LGHDT and CDR2 YNNKEL (reference sequence). The CDR3 region is CASSQRTGGHNSPLHF. The CDR3 nucleotides are TGTGCCAGCAGCCAAAGAACAGGGGGTCATAATTCACCCCTCCACTTT.

This clonotype was seen many times. The V gene is TRBV4-1, the J gene TRBJ2-3; a weak D match, TRBD2 (7 bases). CDR3 length: 16 residues. Germline loops: CDR1 MGHRA, CDR2 YSYEKL. Trimming removed 2 bases from V and 2 bases from J, with 14 bases in between. The CDR3 here is CASSQRWAGATDTQYF. CDR3 sequence (DNA): TGCGCCAGCAGCCAACGATGGGCGGGGGCCACAGATACGCAGTATTTT.

There are many counts of this clonotype. The rearrangement links TRBV3-1 to TRBJ2-6; D remains unclear. Trimming pared 4 bases from V and 0 bases from J, leaving 7 bases between. The CDR3 extends over 15 amino acids. CDR1 is LGHDT, CDR2 YNNKEL, per germline (reference sequence). CDR3 nucleotides: TGTGCCAGCAGCCTCGGAATCTCTGGGGCCAACGTCCTGACTTTC. Translating gives CASSLGISGANVLTF.

This clonotype has ten or more counts. V gene TRBV5-4 combines with J gene TRBJ1-2; 7 bases agree with TRBD1. Per the germline V gene, CDR1 is SGHNT and CDR2 is YYREEE (reference sequence). V shed 4 bases, J shed 4 bases, and the junction held 10 bases outside the gene matches. The CDR3 has 15 residues. DNA for the CDR3: TGTGCCAGCAGCGCCCAGACCCGGGACAGCTATGGCTACACCTTC. It codes for CASSAQTRDSYGYTF.

This clonotype has ten or more counts. This chain joins TRBV5-1 and TRBJ2-7; unclear D gene. The germline gives CDR1 SGHRS, CDR2 YFSETQ. Trimming removed 5 bases at V and 0 bases at J, with 18 bases between. This CDR3 has 16 residues. The CDR3 DNA follows: TGCGCCAGCAGTCTCCCGGGCGCAGGAGACTCCTACGAGCAGTACTTC. Protein: CASSLPGAGDSYEQYF.

This clonotype was found many times. The chain carries TRBV24-1 and TRBJ1-5; possible D gene TRBD1, 6 bases. There are 17 residues in the CDR3. CDR1 and CDR2 from the germline V gene are KGHDR and SFDVKD. V lost 3 bases to trimming and J lost 2 bases, with 16 bases between them. For the CDR3, the DNA is TGTGCCACCAGTGATAGTGGCAGGGGTATAGGCAATCAGCCCCAGCATTTT. Encoded protein: CATSDSGRGIGNQPQHF.

This clonotype appeared many times. The chain uses TRBV18 and TRBJ1-2, with 12 bases lining up with TRBD1. The trim removed 6 bases at V and 4 bases at J, leaving 6 bases unmatched. CDR1 is KGHSH and CDR2 is LQKENI in the germline V gene. This CDR3 has 15 amino acids. CDR3 region: CASSPGQGALYGYTF. CDR3 bases: TGTGCCAGCTCCCCGGGACAGGGGGCCCTCTATGGCTACACCTTC.

This clonotype was picked up many times. The chain couples TRBV24-1 to TRBJ2-1; D unresolved. CDR1 KGHDR and CDR2 SFDVKD come from the germline V gene. CDR3 size: 15 residues. The V end lost 3 bases, the J end lost 9 bases, and 17 bases lay between the germline ends. The CDR3 DNA follows: TGTGCCACCAGTGATCCTCGGAAAGAGAAGGGTGAGCAGTTCTTC. Protein product: CATSDPRKEKGEQFF.

The V gene is TRBV7-9, the J gene TRBJ2-3, with a weak D call TRBD1 (6 bases). Trimming shortened V by 5 bases and J by 3 bases, and 18 bases separated the two germline ends. Germline V gene data show CDR1 as SEHNR and CDR2 as FQNEAQ (reference sequence). This CDR3 is 16 amino acids long. CDR3: CASSPTGRGRTDTQYF. For the CDR3, the DNA is TGTGCCAGCAGCCCCACTGGCAGGGGAAGAACAGATACGCAGTATTTT.

The V and J genes are TRBV29-1 and TRBJ2-1, with D perhaps matching TRBD2 (6 bases). Between the trimmed V and J ends, which lost 0 bases and 7 bases, there was a span of 16 bases. CDR1 and CDR2 from the germline V gene are SQVTM and ANQGSEA. This CDR3 region has 15 residues. This CDR3 reads CSVEDLSGRMNEQFF. CDR3 sequence (DNA): TGCAGCGTTGAAGATCTGTCAGGGAGGATGAATGAGCAGTTCTTC.